The entry that follows covers one T cell receptor (beta chain) sequence. Its target is not known. Use of 60 Vbeta and 13 Jbeta primers characterized the PCR. Here immunoSEQ multiplex PCR was the method, and the copy in TCRdb shows in-frame clones only, minus some. The top ten hold about 2.2% of the sample, which has about 140,000 clones, 70% to 80% seen once. The CDR3 has 16 residues. The J segment lost 7 bases and the V segment lost 5 bases, leaving 12 bases of the junction unmatched. Germline lookup yields CDR1 SGHTA and CDR2 FQGNSA. The data derive from a study of cytomegalovirus exposure and HLA in healthy donors. Across the whole study: In a previous analysis, 95 million to 130 million unique TCR beta sequences were found from about 190 million T cells.

Study observations and caveats: In a later analysis, at a false discovery rate of 0.05, about 17,000 TCR beta sequences matched HLA alleles.

The chain combines TRBV7-2 with TRBJ1-4; 8 bases align to TRBD1. The clonotype comes from a man aged 30-40 years in good health and CMV-seronegative. Sequenced input: PBMCs. The CDR3 nucleotides read TGTGCCAGCAGCCTCGACAGGGGTTTAGAGGGTGAAAAACTGTTTTTT. Its translation is CASSLDRGLEGEKLFF.